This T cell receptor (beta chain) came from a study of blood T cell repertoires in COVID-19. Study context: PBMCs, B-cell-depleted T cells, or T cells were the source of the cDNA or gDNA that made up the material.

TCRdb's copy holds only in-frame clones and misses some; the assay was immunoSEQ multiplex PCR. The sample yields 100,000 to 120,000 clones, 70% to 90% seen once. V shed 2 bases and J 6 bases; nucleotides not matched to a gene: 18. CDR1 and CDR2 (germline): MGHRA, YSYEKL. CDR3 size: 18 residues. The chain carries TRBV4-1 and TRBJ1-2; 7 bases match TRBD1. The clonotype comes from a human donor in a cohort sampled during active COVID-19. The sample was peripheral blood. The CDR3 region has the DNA TGCGCCAGCAGCCAACTCCGAGGGGGCGCAAAGTTTGGGAATGGCTACACCTTC. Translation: CASSQLRGGAKFGNGYTF.